The 12 T cell receptor beta chains presented below share a single source sample, sequenced in a study of response to subunit inactivated influenza vaccine. In TCRdb, the RT-PCR reads were re-called with MiXCR into one record per CDR3 protein. The profile shows 450,000 to 600,000 distinct CDR3 sequences, approximately 7.2% of them singletons. The sample consisted of PBMCs from blood, taken around 25 months after vaccination. Receptors were obtained from a man aged 45-69 years who received an inactivated influenza vaccine.

The chain couples TRBV12-3 or TRBV12-4 to TRBJ2-5; the D gene is possibly TRBD2 (5 bases). V lost 4 bases to trimming and J lost 5 bases, with 17 bases between them. The CDR3 spans 15 residues. Written as DNA, the CDR3 is TGTGCCAGCAGTTGGCGTGGGAGCCGCAGCGAGACCCAGTACTTC. It specifies CASSWRGSRSETQYF.

This clonotype was detected many times. J is TRBJ2-5 and V is TRBV9, with 8 bases lining up with TRBD2. J gave up 1 base and V 3 bases, and 14 bases lay outside the gene matches. The CDR3 has 18 amino acids. Per germline, CDR1 SGDLS and CDR2 YYNGEE. In nucleotides, the CDR3 is TGTGCCAGCAGCGAGGGTGTGTGGGCTAGCGGGTTCCAAGAGACCCAGTACTTC. It yields the protein CASSEGVWASGFQETQYF.

This chain joins TRBV20-1 and TRBJ1-5; D call uncertain. This CDR3 region has 13 residues. Germline CDR1 reads DFQATT; CDR2 reads SNEGSKA (reference sequence). The ends were cut back, 5 bases at V and 0 bases at J, with 8 bases in the middle. CDR3 in amino acids: CSAFTDSNQPQHF. The DNA of the CDR3 is TGCAGTGCTTTCACAGATAGCAATCAGCCCCAGCATTTT.

This clonotype was picked up a small number of times. The J gene is TRBJ2-1, the V gene TRBV2, with 14 bases identical to TRBD2. Germline trimming cut 5 bases from V and 6 bases from J; bases unmatched to any gene: 6. Germline V gene lookup returns CDR1 SNHLY and CDR2 FYNNEI. The CDR3 spans 16 residues. The CDR3 here is CASSRGLAGGGNEQFF. The CDR3 coding sequence is TGTGCCAGCAGTCGAGGACTAGCGGGGGGAGGCAATGAGCAGTTCTTC.

The sample holds many counts of this clonotype. This sequence joins TRBV28 and TRBJ2-5; 11 bases map to TRBD2. The CDR3 contains 14 residues. CDR1 MDHEN and CDR2 SYDVKM come from the germline V gene. J was trimmed by 9 bases and V by 5 bases; bases with no gene match: 8. CDR3 nucleotide sequence: TGTGCCAGCAGTCCGGGACTAGCGGTTTCGGCCCAGTACTTC. Translated, it gives CASSPGLAVSAQYF.

A few counts support this clonotype. The chain couples TRBV7-2 to TRBJ2-2, with no clear D. The CDR3 loop spans 14 amino acids. The V gene's germline CDR1 is SGHTA and CDR2 FQGNSA. Between the trimmed V and J ends, which lost 5 bases and 0 bases, there was a span of 7 bases. CDR3 nucleotide sequence: TGTGCCAGCAGCCGCCCCCCGAACACCGGGGAGCTGTTTTTT. This encodes CASSRPPNTGELFF.

This clonotype has a handful of counts. The chain combines TRBV9 with TRBJ2-5, with D perhaps matching TRBD1 (7 bases). The CDR3 spans 14 residues. Germline V gene lookup returns CDR1 SGDLS and CDR2 YYNGEE. V shed 4 bases and J shed 2 bases, with 12 bases lying between them. CDR3 sequence reads: CASSTQGGQETQYF. CDR3 coding DNA: TGTGCCAGCAGCACCCAGGGGGGTCAAGAGACCCAGTACTTC.

In its sample, this clonotype was seen many times. The rearrangement uses TRBV2 and TRBJ2-5, with D hard to call. The CDR3 sequence is 13 residues long. Germline-derived CDR1 and CDR2 are SNHLY and FYNNEI. With 3 bases removed from V and 7 bases from J, the gap between germline ends came to 12 bases. CDR3 loop: CASSEDGPWTQYF. CDR3 coding DNA: TGTGCCAGCAGTGAGGACGGGCCTTGGACCCAGTACTTC.

This clonotype was detected ten times or more. In DNA form, the CDR3 reads TGTGCCAGCAGTTTGTTCGCGGGGCAAAACACCGGGGAGCTGTTTTTT. Amino acids: CASSLFAGQNTGELFF. The V and J genes are TRBV12-3 or TRBV12-4 and TRBJ2-2; tentatively, D is TRBD2 (6 bases). This CDR3 region has 16 residues. Deletions cut 3 bases from V and 2 bases from J, with 13 bases between.

J is TRBJ2-1 and V is TRBV11-1, with 10 bases fitting TRBD2. This CDR3 is built from 17 residues. Trimming took 1 base from V and 2 from J; bases not matched to a gene: 5. Per germline, CDR1 SGHAT and CDR2 FQDESV (reference sequence). The CDR3 is CASSLELAGRTYNEQFF. The CDR3 DNA sequence: TGTGCCAGCAGCTTAGAACTAGCGGGAAGGACCTACAATGAGCAGTTCTTC.

This clonotype was seen ten or more times. The genes are TRBV18 and TRBJ2-3; D remains unclear. The germline CDR1 and CDR2 sequences are KGHSH and LQKENI. V was shortened by 8 bases and J by 1 base, with 7 bases between the two germline ends. CDR3 length equals 12 residues. CDR3 in amino acids: CASSPRTDTQYF. CDR3 DNA sequence: TGTGCCAGCAGCCCCCGCACAGATACGCAGTATTTT.

This clonotype was observed at least ten times. This chain connects TRBV4-1 to TRBJ1-1, with TRBD1 identical over 7 bases. Germline CDR1 and CDR2: MGHRA and YSYEKL. V shed 4 bases and J 7 bases; nucleotides not matched to a gene: 9. CDR3 size: 14 residues. CDR3 nucleotide sequence: TGCGCCAGCAGCCGACCAGGGGGGAATGGTGAAGCTTTCTTT. Encoded protein: CASSRPGGNGEAFF.